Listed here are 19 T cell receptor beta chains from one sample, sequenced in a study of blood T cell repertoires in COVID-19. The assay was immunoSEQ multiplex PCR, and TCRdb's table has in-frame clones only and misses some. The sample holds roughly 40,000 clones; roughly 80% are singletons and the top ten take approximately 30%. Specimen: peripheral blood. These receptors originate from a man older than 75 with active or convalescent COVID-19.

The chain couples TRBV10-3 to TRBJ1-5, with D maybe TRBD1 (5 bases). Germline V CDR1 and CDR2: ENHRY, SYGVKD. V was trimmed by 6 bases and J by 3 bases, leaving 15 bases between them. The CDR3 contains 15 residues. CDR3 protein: CAISGPGGDNQPQHF. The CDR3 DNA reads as TGTGCCATCAGCGGCCCCGGAGGGGACAATCAGCCCCAGCATTTT.

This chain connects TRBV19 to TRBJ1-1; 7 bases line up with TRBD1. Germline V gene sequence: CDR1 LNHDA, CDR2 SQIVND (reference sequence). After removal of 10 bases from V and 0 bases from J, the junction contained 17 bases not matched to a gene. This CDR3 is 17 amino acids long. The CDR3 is CATTPRRTGTVNTEAFF. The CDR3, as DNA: TGTGCCACCACACCACGTCGGACAGGAACCGTGAACACTGAAGCTTTCTTT. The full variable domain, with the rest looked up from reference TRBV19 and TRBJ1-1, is DGGITQSPKYLFRKEGQNVTLSCEQNLNHDAMYWYRQDPGQGLRLIYYSQIVNDFQKGDIAEGYSVSREKKESFPLTVTSAQKNPTAFYLCATTPRRTGTVNTEAFFGQGTRLTVV.

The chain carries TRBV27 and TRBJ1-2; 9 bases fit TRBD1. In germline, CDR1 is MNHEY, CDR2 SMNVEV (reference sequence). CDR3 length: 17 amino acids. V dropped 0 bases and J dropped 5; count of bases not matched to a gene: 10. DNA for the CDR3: TGTGCCAGCAGTTTATCGCTTCGCGGGACAGGGCTTTATGGCTACACCTTC. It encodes CASSLSLRGTGLYGYTF.

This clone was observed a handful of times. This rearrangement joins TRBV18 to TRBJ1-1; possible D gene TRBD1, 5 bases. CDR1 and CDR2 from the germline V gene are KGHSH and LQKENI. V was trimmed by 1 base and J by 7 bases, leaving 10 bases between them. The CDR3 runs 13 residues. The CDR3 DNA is TGTGCCAGCTCACCACAGGGGCCTGTTGAAGCTTTCTTT. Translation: CASSPQGPVEAFF.

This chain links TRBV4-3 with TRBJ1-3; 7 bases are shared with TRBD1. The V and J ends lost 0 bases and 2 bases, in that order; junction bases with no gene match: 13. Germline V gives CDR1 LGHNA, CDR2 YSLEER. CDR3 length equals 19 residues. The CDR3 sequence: CASSQEGTVRLSTGNTIYF. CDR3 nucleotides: TGCGCCAGCAGCCAAGAAGGGACAGTTAGATTGTCGACTGGAAACACCATATATTTT.

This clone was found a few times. The CDR3 here is CASSLVGPGTGELFF. CDR3 DNA: TGCGCCAGCAGCTTGGTTGGGCCTGGCACCGGGGAGCTGTTTTTT. The chain joins TRBV5-1 to TRBJ2-2; D not certain. Trimming removed 0 bases from V and 4 bases from J, with 10 bases in between. Germline V gene sequence: CDR1 SGHRS, CDR2 YFSETQ. The CDR3 is 15 amino acids. Drawing the rest from reference TRBV5-1 and TRBJ2-2, the complete variable domain is KAGVTQTPRYLIKTRGQQVTLSCSPISGHRSVSWYQQTPGQGLQFLFEYFSETQRNKGNFPGRFSGRQFSNSRSEMNVSTLELGDSALYLCASSLVGPGTGELFFGEGSRLTVL.

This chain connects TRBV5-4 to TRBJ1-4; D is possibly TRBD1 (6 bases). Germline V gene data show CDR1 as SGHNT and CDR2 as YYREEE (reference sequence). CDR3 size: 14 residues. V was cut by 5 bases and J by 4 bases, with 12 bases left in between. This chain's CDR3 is CASSPDRNNEKLFF. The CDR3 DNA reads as TGTGCCAGCAGTCCTGACAGGAATAATGAAAAACTGTTTTTT.

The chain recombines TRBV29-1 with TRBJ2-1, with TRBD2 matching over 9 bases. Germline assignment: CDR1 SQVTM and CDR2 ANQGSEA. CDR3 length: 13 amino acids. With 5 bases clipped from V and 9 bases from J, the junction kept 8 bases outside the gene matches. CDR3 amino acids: CSVTAGGQGEQFF. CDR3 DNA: TGCAGCGTTACGGCGGGAGGGCAGGGTGAGCAGTTCTTC.

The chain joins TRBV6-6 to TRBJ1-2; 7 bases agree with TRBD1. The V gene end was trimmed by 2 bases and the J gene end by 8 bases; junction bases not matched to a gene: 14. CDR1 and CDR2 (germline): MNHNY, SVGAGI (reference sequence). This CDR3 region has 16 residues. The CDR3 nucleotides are TGTGCCAGCAGTTACGGGGCACAGGGGCTGGCGAAAGGCTACACCTTC. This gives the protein CASSYGAQGLAKGYTF.

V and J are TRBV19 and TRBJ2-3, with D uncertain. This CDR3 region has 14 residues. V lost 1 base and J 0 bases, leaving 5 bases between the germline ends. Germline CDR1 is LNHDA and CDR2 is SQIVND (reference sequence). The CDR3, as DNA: TGTGCCAGTAGTATAGTGACTAGCACAGATACGCAGTATTTT. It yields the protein CASSIVTSTDTQYF. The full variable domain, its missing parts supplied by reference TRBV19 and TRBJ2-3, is DGGITQSPKYLFRKEGQNVTLSCEQNLNHDAMYWYRQDPGQGLRLIYYSQIVNDFQKGDIAEGYSVSREKKESFPLTVTSAQKNPTAFYLCASSIVTSTDTQYFGPGTRLTVL.

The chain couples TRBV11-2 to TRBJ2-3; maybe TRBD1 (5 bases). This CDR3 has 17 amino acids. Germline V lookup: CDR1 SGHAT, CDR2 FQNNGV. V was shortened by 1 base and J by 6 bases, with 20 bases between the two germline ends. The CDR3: CASSLVSGRTKGDTQYF. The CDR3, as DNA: TGTGCCAGCAGCTTAGTTTCTGGCCGGACCAAGGGGGATACGCAGTATTTT.

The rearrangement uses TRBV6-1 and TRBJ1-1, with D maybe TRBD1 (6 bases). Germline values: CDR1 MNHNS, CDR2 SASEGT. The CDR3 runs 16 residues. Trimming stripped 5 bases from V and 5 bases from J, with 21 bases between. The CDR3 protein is CASSKEVDSWGTEAFF. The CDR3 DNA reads TGTGCCAGCAGTAAAGAAGTGGACAGCTGGGGGACTGAAGCTTTCTTT.

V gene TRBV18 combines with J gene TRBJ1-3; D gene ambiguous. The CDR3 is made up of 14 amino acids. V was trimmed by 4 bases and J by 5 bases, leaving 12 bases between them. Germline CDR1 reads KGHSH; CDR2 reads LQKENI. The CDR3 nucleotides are TGTGCCAGCTCACGGTCCAATACTCGAAACACCATATATTTT. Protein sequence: CASSRSNTRNTIYF.

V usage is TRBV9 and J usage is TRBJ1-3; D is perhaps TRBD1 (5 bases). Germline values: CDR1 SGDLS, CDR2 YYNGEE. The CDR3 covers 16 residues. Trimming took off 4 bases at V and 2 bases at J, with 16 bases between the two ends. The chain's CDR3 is CASSLEVVGAGNTIYF. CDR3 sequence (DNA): TGTGCCAGCAGCCTCGAGGTGGTAGGGGCTGGAAACACCATATATTTT.

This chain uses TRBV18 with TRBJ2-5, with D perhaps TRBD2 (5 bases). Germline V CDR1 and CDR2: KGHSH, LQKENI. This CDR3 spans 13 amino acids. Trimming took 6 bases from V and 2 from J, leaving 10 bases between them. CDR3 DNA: TGTGCCAGCTCGCGGACTGATCAAGAGACCCAGTACTTC. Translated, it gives CASSRTDQETQYF. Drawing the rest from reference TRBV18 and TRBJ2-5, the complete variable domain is NAGVMQNPRHLVRRRGQEARLRCSPMKGHSHVYWYRQLPEEGLKFMVYLQKENIIDESGMPKERFSAEFPKEGPSILRIQQVVRGDSAAYFCASSRTDQETQYFGPGTRLLVL.

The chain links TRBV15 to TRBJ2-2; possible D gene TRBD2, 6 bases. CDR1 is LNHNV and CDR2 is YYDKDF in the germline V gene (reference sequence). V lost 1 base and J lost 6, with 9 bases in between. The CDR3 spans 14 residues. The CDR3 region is CATSRGTKAGELFF. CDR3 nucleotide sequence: TGTGCCACCAGCAGAGGGACTAAAGCCGGGGAGCTGTTTTTT. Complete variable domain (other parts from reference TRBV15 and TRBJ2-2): DAMVIQNPRYQVTQFGKPVTLSCSQTLNHNVMYWYQQKSSQAPKLLFHYYDKDFNNEADTPDNFQSRRPNTSFCFLDIRSPGLGDTAMYLCATSRGTKAGELFFGEGSRLTVL.

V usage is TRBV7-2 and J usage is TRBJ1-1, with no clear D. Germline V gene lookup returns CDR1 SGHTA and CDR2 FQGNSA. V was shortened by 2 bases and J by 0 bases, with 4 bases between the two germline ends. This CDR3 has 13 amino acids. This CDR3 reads CASSLQVNTEAFF. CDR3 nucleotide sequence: TGTGCCAGCAGCTTACAGGTGAACACTGAAGCTTTCTTT.

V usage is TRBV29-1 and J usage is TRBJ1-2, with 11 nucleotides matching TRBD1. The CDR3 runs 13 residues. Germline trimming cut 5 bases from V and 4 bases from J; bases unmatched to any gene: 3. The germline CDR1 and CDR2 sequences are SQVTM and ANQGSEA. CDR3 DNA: TGCAGCGTTTGGGACAGGGGGATCTATGGCTACACCTTC. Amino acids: CSVWDRGIYGYTF.

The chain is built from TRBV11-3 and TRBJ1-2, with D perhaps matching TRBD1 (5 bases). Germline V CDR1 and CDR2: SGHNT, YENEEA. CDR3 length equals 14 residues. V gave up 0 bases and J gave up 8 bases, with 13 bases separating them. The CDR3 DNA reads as TGTGCCAGCAGCTTAGATCCTACAGGCCTAGGCTACACCTTC. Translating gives CASSLDPTGLGYTF. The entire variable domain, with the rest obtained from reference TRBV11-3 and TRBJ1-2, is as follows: EAGVVQSPRYKIIEKKQPVAFWCNPISGHNTLYWYLQNLGQGPELLIRYENEEAVDDSQLPKDRFSAERLKGVDSTLKIQPAELGDSAVYLCASSLDPTGLGYTFGSGTRLTVV.